This T cell receptor beta chain was identified during a study of early T cells in non-severe SARS-CoV-2 infection. The overall study: Bulk RNA isolated from unsorted whole blood underwent sequencing; chains were not paired.

At least ten counts were recorded for this clonotype. V lost 5 bases and J lost 7; bases outside the gene matches: 10. From germline, CDR1 is MNHEY and CDR2 SMNVEV (reference sequence). The length of the CDR3 is 16 residues. Each CDR3 protein gets one entry after TCRdb re-called the 5' RACE reads with MiXCR. The sample yields some 67,000 distinct CDR3 sequences, roughly 13% seen once. The TCR sequence derives from an adult who was a healthcare worker with PCR-confirmed SARS-CoV-2 infection or an uninfected control (not recorded which). The rearrangement joins TRBV27 to TRBJ2-3, with 12 bases identical to TRBD2. The sequencing input was whole blood. In nucleotides, the CDR3 is TGTGCCAGCAGTCGGAGGACTAGCGGGGTCTCCAATACGCAGTATTTT. Translated: CASSRRTSGVSNTQYF.